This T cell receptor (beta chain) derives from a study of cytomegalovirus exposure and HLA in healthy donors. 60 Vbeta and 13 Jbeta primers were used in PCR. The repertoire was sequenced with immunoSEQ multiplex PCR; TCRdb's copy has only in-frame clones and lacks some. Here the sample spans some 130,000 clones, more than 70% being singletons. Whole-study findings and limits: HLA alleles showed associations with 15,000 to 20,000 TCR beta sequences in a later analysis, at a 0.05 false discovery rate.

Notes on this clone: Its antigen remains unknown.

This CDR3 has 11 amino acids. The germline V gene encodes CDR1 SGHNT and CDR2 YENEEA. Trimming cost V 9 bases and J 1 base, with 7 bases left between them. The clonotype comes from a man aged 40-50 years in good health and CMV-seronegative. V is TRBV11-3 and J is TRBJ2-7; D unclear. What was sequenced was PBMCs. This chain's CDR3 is CASGGSYEQYF. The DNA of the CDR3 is TGTGCCAGTGGCGGATCCTACGAGCAGTACTTC.